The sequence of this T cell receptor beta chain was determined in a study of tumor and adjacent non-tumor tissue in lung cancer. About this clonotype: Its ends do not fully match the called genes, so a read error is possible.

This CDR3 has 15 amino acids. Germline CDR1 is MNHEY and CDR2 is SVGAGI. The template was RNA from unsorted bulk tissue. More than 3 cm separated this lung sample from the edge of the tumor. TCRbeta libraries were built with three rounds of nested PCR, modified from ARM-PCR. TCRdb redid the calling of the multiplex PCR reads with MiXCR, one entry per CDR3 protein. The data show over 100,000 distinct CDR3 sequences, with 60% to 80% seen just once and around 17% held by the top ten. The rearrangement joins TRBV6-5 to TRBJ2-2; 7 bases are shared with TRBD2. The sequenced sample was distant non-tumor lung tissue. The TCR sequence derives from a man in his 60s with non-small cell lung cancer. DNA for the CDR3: TGTGCCAGCAGTTACTCGGGGACTAATTCCGGGGAGCTGTTGTTT. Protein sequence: CASSYSGTNSGELLF.